This passage covers 32 T cell receptor beta chains from one sample sequenced in a study of response to subunit inactivated influenza vaccine (dated by TCRdb to between 2017 and 2018). Library construction relied on RT-PCR. The sample was run on an Illumina HiSeq 2500. Using fastp at Q25 and MiXCR, TCRdb reprocessed the public reads and kept productive beta chains. Here each entry gathers all rows of one CDR3 protein and keeps the most common genes and DNA. The sample table shows about 180,000 distinct CDR3 sequences, and roughly 8.7% are seen once. The ten top clones hold 9.5% to 13% of the sample. The specimen comprised non-naive T cells sorted from PBMCs, sampled on the day of vaccination. The cell subset or site label of this sample denotes: memory T cell fraction. The receptors come from a man in his forties or fifties who received an inactivated influenza vaccine. Donor details come from another sample of the same person, matched by shared clones.

There are a few counts of this clonotype. V usage is TRBV7-3 and J usage is TRBJ2-1; 7 bases align to TRBD2. This CDR3 region has 16 residues. Germline V lookup: CDR1 SGHTA, CDR2 FQGTGA. The junction had 12 bases not matched to a gene; V was cut back by 1 base and J by 9 bases. CDR3 region: CASSLSGTTGGIEQFF. The CDR3 nucleotides read TGTGCCAGCAGCTTAAGTGGGACTACAGGAGGTATTGAGCAGTTCTTC.

This chain uses TRBV4-2 with TRBJ2-3; D is ambiguous. This CDR3 spans 17 amino acids. V lost 4 bases, J lost 4 bases, and 21 bases lay in between. Germline CDR1 reads LGHNA; CDR2 reads YNFKEQ. CDR3 sequence reads: CASSPTGGSRRPDTQYF. The CDR3 coding sequence is TGTGCCAGCAGCCCCACGGGCGGCTCTCGCAGGCCAGATACGCAGTATTTT.

This clonotype came up a few times. The chain uses TRBV18 and TRBJ1-3, with 8 bases identical to TRBD1. The V segment lost 3 bases and the J segment 4 bases; nucleotides outside the gene matches: 2. In germline, CDR1 is KGHSH, CDR2 LQKENI. The CDR3 sequence is 14 residues long. The CDR3, as DNA: TGTGCCAGCTCACCCGGACAGGGCGGAAACACCATATATTTT. This codes for CASSPGQGGNTIYF.

This clonotype was counted only a few times. The CDR3 nucleotides read TGTGCCAGCAGCGTGCCCCGGGTTGCATACAATGAGCAGTTCTTC. This translates into CASSVPRVAYNEQFF. The rearrangement joins TRBV5-6 to TRBJ2-1; D call uncertain. The CDR3 consists of 15 residues. Germline CDR1 reads SGHDT; CDR2 reads YYEEEE. V was cut by 4 bases and J by 4 bases, with 15 bases left in between.

This clonotype turned up a few times. The chain combines TRBV13 with TRBJ1-1, with 8 positions matching TRBD1. The V segment lost 4 bases and the J segment 0 bases; nucleotides outside the gene matches: 4. There are 15 residues in the CDR3. Germline V lookup: CDR1 PRHDT, CDR2 FYEKMQ (reference sequence). CDR3 DNA: TGTGCCAGCAGCTCCCGGACAGGGATGAACACTGAAGCTTTCTTT. The encoded protein is CASSSRTGMNTEAFF.

The chain is built from TRBV6-2 or TRBV6-3 and TRBJ2-6; D gene ambiguous. This CDR3 is 16 amino acids long. CDR1 is MNHEY, CDR2 SVGEGT, per germline. The V end lost 2 bases, the J end lost 0 bases, and 8 bases lay between the germline ends. DNA for the CDR3: TGTGCCAGCAGTTACGATAGCCGCTCTGGGGCCAACGTCCTGACTTTC. Residues: CASSYDSRSGANVLTF.

The rearrangement links TRBV5-5 to TRBJ2-1; D tentatively fits TRBD1 or TRBD2 (5 bases each). The ends were cut back, 3 bases at V and 4 bases at J, with 17 bases in the middle. Germline V lookup: CDR1 SGHKS, CDR2 YYEKEE (reference sequence). The CDR3 covers 16 residues. DNA for the CDR3: TGTGCCAGCAGCTACCCAGGGACCCGGACGTACAATGAGCAGTTCTTC. Translating gives CASSYPGTRTYNEQFF. Drawing the rest from reference TRBV5-5 and TRBJ2-1, the complete variable domain is DAGVTQSPTHLIKTRGQQVTLRCSPISGHKSVSWYQQVLGQGPQFIFQYYEKEERGRGNFPDRFSARQFPNYSSELNVNALLLGDSALYLCASSYPGTRTYNEQFFGPGTRLTVL.

The chain is built from TRBV18 and TRBJ2-7; D unresolved. V lost 3 bases, J lost 2 bases, and 14 bases lay in between. Germline V gives CDR1 KGHSH, CDR2 LQKENI. The CDR3 loop spans 15 amino acids. CDR3 in amino acids: CASSPRPPGPYEQYF. The CDR3 bases are TGTGCCAGCTCACCGAGACCTCCCGGGCCCTACGAGCAGTACTTC.

In its sample, this clonotype was seen many times. This sequence joins TRBV12-3 or TRBV12-4 and TRBJ1-2; D remains ambiguous. CDR3 length: 13 amino acids. The ends were cut back, 3 bases at V and 8 bases at J, with 13 bases in the middle. The CDR3 spells CASSFTGVRGYTF. The CDR3 DNA reads TGTGCCAGCAGTTTCACTGGGGTTCGGGGCTACACCTTC.

This chain uses TRBV30 with TRBJ2-1; no clear D. Trimming shortened V by 1 base and J by 6 bases, and 7 bases separated the two germline ends. This CDR3 has 12 residues. Germline V gives CDR1 GTSNPN, CDR2 SVGIG (reference sequence). The DNA of the CDR3 is TGTGCCTGGAGTGAAAACAGCAATGAGCAGTTCTTC. Protein: CAWSENSNEQFF.

This clonotype was seen ten or more times. The rearrangement uses TRBV10-3 and TRBJ1-3; D remains unclear. Germline V CDR1 and CDR2: ENHRY, SYGVKD. Trimming stripped 6 bases from V and 0 bases from J, with 9 bases between. CDR3 size: 14 residues. The CDR3 sequence is CAIRVSSSGNTIYF. The CDR3 nucleotides read TGTGCCATCAGGGTGTCATCCTCTGGAAACACCATATATTTT.

This clonotype came up many times. The rearrangement links TRBV5-1 to TRBJ2-3; TRBD2 is a possible D gene (5 bases). V lost 4 bases to trimming and J lost 0 bases, with 9 bases between them. This CDR3 is built from 14 residues. Per germline, CDR1 SGHRS and CDR2 YFSETQ. Here the CDR3 DNA reads TGCGCCAGCAGCCTAGGGAGTAGCACAGATACGCAGTATTTT. Protein sequence: CASSLGSSTDTQYF.

This clonotype was counted between two and nine times. The V gene is TRBV3-1, the J gene TRBJ1-1; perhaps TRBD1 as D (5 bases). This CDR3 has 15 residues. Between the trimmed V and J ends, which lost 4 bases and 0 bases, there was a span of 12 bases. The germline gives CDR1 LGHDT, CDR2 YNNKEL (reference sequence). The CDR3 region is CASSRRGGVNTEAFF. The CDR3 bases are TGTGCCAGCAGCCGTAGAGGAGGGGTGAACACTGAAGCTTTCTTT.

This clonotype was found many times. The rearrangement links TRBV28 to TRBJ2-5; TRBD1 might be the D (6 bases). V dropped 3 bases and J dropped 9 bases, with 14 bases sitting between them. CDR3 length: 13 residues. The germline V gene has CDR1 MDHEN and CDR2 SYDVKM. CDR3 coding DNA: TGTGCCAGCAGTTTTCCCTCACCAGGGGCCCAGTACTTC. It specifies CASSFPSPGAQYF.

Only a few counts were recorded for this clonotype. CDR3 in amino acids: CSVVYGLAGYNEQFF. For the CDR3, the DNA is TGCAGCGTTGTCTACGGGCTAGCGGGCTACAATGAGCAGTTCTTC. The V and J genes are TRBV29-1 and TRBJ2-1, with 8 bases lining up with TRBD2. The V gene end was trimmed by 4 bases and the J gene end by 3 bases; junction bases not matched to a gene: 8. Germline assignment: CDR1 SQVTM and CDR2 ANQGSEA. The CDR3 consists of 15 residues.

The chain combines TRBV4-3 with TRBJ2-7, with D perhaps TRBD2 (6 bases). V was clipped by 0 bases and J by 3 bases, with 12 bases between them. The V gene's germline CDR1 is LGHNA and CDR2 YSLEER. The CDR3 sequence is 15 residues long. CDR3 DNA: TGCGCCAGCAGCCAAGATATCCGGGGGTACTACGAGCAGTACTTC. Protein sequence: CASSQDIRGYYEQYF.

This clonotype was seen a handful of times. Compared with germline, one end of the junction differs, possibly owing to a read error. The chain combines TRBV7-7 with TRBJ2-2; tentative D call: TRBD2 (6 bases). CDR3 length: 15 residues. The germline CDR1 and CDR2 sequences are SSHAT and FNYEAQ (reference sequence). The DNA for the CDR3 is TGTGCTAGCAGCTCCAACATGGGGGGCACCGGGGAGCTGTTTTTT. It yields the protein CASSSNMGGTGELFF. Full variable domain (remainder filled in from reference TRBV7-7 and TRBJ2-2): GAGVSQSPRYKVTKRGQDVTLRCDPISSHATLYWYQQALGQGPEFLTYFNYEAQPDKSGLPSDRFSAERPEGSISTLTIQRTEQRDSAMYRCASSSNMGGTGELFFGEGSRLTVL.

This clonotype was observed a few times. The chain links TRBV15 to TRBJ1-2; the D gene is possibly TRBD1 (6 bases). The CDR3 loop spans 14 amino acids. Germline CDR1 reads LNHNV; CDR2 reads YYDKDF (reference sequence). Trimming took off 5 bases at V and 2 bases at J, with 12 bases between the two ends. CDR3 in amino acids: CATSSEGGNYGYTF. The CDR3 DNA is TGTGCCACCAGCTCCGAGGGGGGAAACTATGGCTACACCTTC.

This clonotype was recorded many times. The chain joins TRBV7-9 to TRBJ1-5; no firm D call. Germline loops: CDR1 SEHNR, CDR2 FQNEAQ (reference sequence). The germline V and J ends were trimmed by 5 bases and 4 bases, with 9 bases remaining between them. This CDR3 has 13 amino acids. CDR3 in DNA: TGTGCCAGCAGCAAGGAAGGGAATCAGCCCCAGCATTTT. It codes for CASSKEGNQPQHF.

This chain links TRBV6-2 or TRBV6-3 with TRBJ2-5; 9 nucleotides agree with TRBD2. Per the germline V gene, CDR1 is MNHEY and CDR2 is SVGEGT. Trimming cost V 6 bases and J 5 bases; bases outside gene matches: 4. The CDR3 has 13 amino acids. CDR3 in DNA: TGTGCCAGCAGACGGACTAGCGTGGAGACCCAGTACTTC. It translates to CASRRTSVETQYF.

This clonotype was observed a few times. The chain has TRBV28 and TRBJ2-3; D might be TRBD1 (7 bases). In germline, CDR1 is MDHEN, CDR2 SYDVKM. Trimming stripped 11 bases from V and 1 base from J, with 19 bases between. CDR3 length: 15 amino acids. In nucleotides, the CDR3 is TGTGCCTTAGCAGGAGGGGGCGCGGGCACAGATACGCAGTATTTT. Amino acids: CALAGGGAGTDTQYF.

This clonotype was seen only a few times. V usage is TRBV30 and J usage is TRBJ1-6, with D hard to call. Germline V gene lookup returns CDR1 GTSNPN and CDR2 SVGIG (reference sequence). The CDR3 covers 16 residues. Trimming removed 0 bases at V and 7 bases at J, with 16 bases between. In DNA form, the CDR3 reads TGTGCCTGGAGTGTATTGCGGACGGCGCGCAATTCACCCCTCCACTTT. Its protein product is CAWSVLRTARNSPLHF.

This chain uses TRBV27 with TRBJ2-5; 7 nucleotides agree with TRBD1. Germline CDR1 MNHEY, CDR2 SMNVEV (reference sequence). The CDR3 is 13 amino acids. V lost 5 bases to trimming and J lost 7 bases; unmatched junction nucleotides: 7. The CDR3 protein is CASSITGEVTQYF. The CDR3 nucleotides are TGTGCCAGCAGTATCACAGGGGAAGTGACCCAGTACTTC.

This chain uses TRBV30 with TRBJ2-7, with 8 positions matching TRBD1. J gave up 11 bases and V 3 bases, and 12 bases lay outside the gene matches. CDR3 length equals 13 residues. CDR1 and CDR2 from the germline V gene are GTSNPN and SVGIG (reference sequence). The CDR3 reads CAWRGWQGAQEYF. The CDR3 DNA sequence: TGTGCCTGGAGAGGGTGGCAGGGGGCTCAGGAGTACTTC. Using reference TRBV30 and TRBJ2-7 for the parts outside the CDR3, the full variable domain is SQTIHQWPATLVQPVGSPLSLECTVEGTSNPNLYWYRQAAGRGLQLLFYSVGIGQISSEVPQNLSASRPQDRQFILSSKKLLLSDSGFYLCAWRGWQGAQEYFGPGTRLTVT.

This clonotype showed up just a few times. This chain connects TRBV29-1 to TRBJ2-5; no firm D call. The germline V gene encodes CDR1 SQVTM and CDR2 ANQGSEA. There are 11 residues in the CDR3. The ends were cut back, 4 bases at V and 5 bases at J, with 8 bases in the middle. CDR3 nucleotide sequence: TGCAGCGTTGCCGTCGTTGAGACCCAGTACTTC. Translation: CSVAVVETQYF.

This chain uses TRBV29-1 with TRBJ1-6; tentatively, D is TRBD1 (5 bases). The CDR3 totals 13 residues. V was clipped by 4 bases and J by 7 bases, with 11 bases between them. Germline CDR1 and CDR2: SQVTM and ANQGSEA. The CDR3 DNA reads as TGCAGCGTTGCCGACAGATTGAATTCACCCCTCCACTTT. Encoded protein: CSVADRLNSPLHF.

This clonotype came up a few times. V is TRBV20-1 and J is TRBJ2-7; 11 bases match TRBD2. The CDR3 is made up of 16 amino acids. V lost 0 bases and J lost 6; bases outside the gene matches: 10. CDR1 is DFQATT, CDR2 SNEGSKA, per germline (reference sequence). The CDR3 nucleotides are TGCAGTGCTAGAGATACAGGGACTAGCGGAGGGGGCGAGCAGTACTTC. Residues: CSARDTGTSGGGEQYF.

Comment on this clonotype: This could be a read error, since a much larger clone is one nucleotide away. The chain is built from TRBV10-3 and TRBJ2-1, with D maybe TRBD2 (5 bases). Germline CDR1 is ENHRY and CDR2 is SYGVKD. The V and J ends lost 0 bases and 0 bases respectively, with 9 bases between them. The CDR3 is 16 amino acids. CDR3 nucleotides: TGTGCCATCAGTGAGTCGTTGGGGAGCTCCTACAATGAGCAGTTCTTC. Translating gives CAISESLGSSYNEQFF.

The chain has TRBV30 and TRBJ2-5; TRBD2 agrees at 8 bases. With V trimmed by 0 bases and J by 5 bases, 8 bases remained unmatched. The CDR3 covers 15 residues. Per germline, CDR1 GTSNPN and CDR2 SVGIG (reference sequence). The CDR3 loop is CAWSVRGGLLETQYF. CDR3 bases: TGTGCCTGGAGTGTTCGGGGGGGTCTTTTGGAGACCCAGTACTTC. Full variable domain (outside the CDR3, taken from reference TRBV30 and TRBJ2-5): SQTIHQWPATLVQPVGSPLSLECTVEGTSNPNLYWYRQAAGRGLQLLFYSVGIGQISSEVPQNLSASRPQDRQFILSSKKLLLSDSGFYLCAWSVRGGLLETQYFGPGTRLLVL.

This CDR3 is CASSHRGETQYF. CDR3 nucleotides: TGTGCCAGCAGCCACAGGGGGGAGACCCAGTACTTC. The V and J genes are TRBV11-2 and TRBJ2-5; TRBD1 agrees at 8 bases. Unmatched junction bases numbered 1, after V lost 5 bases and J lost 5 bases. Germline-derived CDR1 and CDR2 are SGHAT and FQNNGV. The CDR3 is made up of 12 amino acids.

The chain recombines TRBV7-9 with TRBJ2-2; possible D gene TRBD1, 6 bases. The germline V gene encodes CDR1 SEHNR and CDR2 FQNEAQ (reference sequence). CDR3 length: 15 amino acids. The V end was cut by 2 bases, the J end by 0 bases, with 7 bases between. This chain's CDR3 is CASSLRGTNTGELFF. CDR3 DNA sequence: TGTGCCAGCAGCTTAAGGGGGACGAACACCGGGGAGCTGTTTTTT.

The chain recombines TRBV20-1 with TRBJ2-2; D may be TRBD1 or TRBD2 (5 bases each). The ends were cut back, 1 base at V and 6 bases at J, with 12 bases in the middle. The CDR3 covers 14 residues. Germline CDR1 and CDR2: DFQATT and SNEGSKA (reference sequence). Here the CDR3 DNA reads TGCAGTGCTAGAGGGAAGCAGGGACCCGGGGAGCTGTTTTTT. Translation gives CSARGKQGPGELFF.